This T cell receptor (beta chain) originates from a study of T cells in Graves' hyperthyroidism and ophthalmopathy. This clonotype was recorded at least ten times. The antigen is not known. Amplified TCR beta CDR3 regions came from RNA transcripts. HTBI primers were the set used in a first-round RT-PCR of the TCR CDR3. TCRdb processed the multiplex PCR reads anew with MiXCR; each CDR3 protein has one entry. The sample consists of about 200,000 distinct CDR3 sequences, approximately 16% of them appearing once. General observations from the study: Most clonotypes expanded in thyroid above 0.001 were likewise present in blood.

The CDR3 has 15 amino acids. Trimming left V 0 bases short and J 5 bases short, with 11 bases between. Germline values: CDR1 MGHRA, CDR2 YSYEKL. The chain is built from TRBV4-1 and TRBJ2-1, with D possibly matching TRBD2 (6 bases). This TCR derives from a woman between 50 and 59 years old with Graves' hyperthyroidism. The sequenced sample consisted of blood. The CDR3 is CASSQEVSGHNEQFF. In DNA, the CDR3 is TGCGCCAGCAGCCAAGAAGTTAGCGGTCACAATGAGCAGTTCTTC.